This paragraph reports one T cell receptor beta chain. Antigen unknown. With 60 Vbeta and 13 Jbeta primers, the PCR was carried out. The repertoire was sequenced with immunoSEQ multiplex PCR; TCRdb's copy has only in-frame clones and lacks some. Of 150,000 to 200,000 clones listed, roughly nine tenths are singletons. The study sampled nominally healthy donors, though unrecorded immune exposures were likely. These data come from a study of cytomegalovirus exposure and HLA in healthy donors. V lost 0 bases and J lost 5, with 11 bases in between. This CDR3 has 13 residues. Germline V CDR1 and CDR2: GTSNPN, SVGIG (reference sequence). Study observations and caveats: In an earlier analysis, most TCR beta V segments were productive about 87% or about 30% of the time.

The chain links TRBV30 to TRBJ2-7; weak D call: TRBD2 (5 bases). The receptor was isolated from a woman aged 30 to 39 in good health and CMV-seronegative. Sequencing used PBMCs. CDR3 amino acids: CAWSVLVIDEQYF. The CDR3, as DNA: TGTGCCTGGAGTGTACTAGTTATCGACGAGCAGTACTTC.